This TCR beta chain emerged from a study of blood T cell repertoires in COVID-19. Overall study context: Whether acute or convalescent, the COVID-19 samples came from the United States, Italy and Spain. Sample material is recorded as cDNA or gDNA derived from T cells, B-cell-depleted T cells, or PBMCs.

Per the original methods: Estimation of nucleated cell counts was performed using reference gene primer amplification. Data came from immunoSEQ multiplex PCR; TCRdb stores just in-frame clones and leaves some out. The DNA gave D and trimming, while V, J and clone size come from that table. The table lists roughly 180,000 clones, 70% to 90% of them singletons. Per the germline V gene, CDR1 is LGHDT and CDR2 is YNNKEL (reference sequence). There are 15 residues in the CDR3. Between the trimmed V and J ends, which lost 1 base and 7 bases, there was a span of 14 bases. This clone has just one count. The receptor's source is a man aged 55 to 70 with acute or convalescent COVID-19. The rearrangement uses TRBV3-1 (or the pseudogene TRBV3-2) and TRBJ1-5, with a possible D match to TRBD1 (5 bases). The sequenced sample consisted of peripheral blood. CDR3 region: CASSQGHQGGQPQHF. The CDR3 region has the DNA TGTGCCAGCAGCCAAGGGCATCAGGGCGGCCAGCCCCAGCATTTT.